This T cell receptor beta chain derives from a study of T cells in localized non-small cell lung cancer. Whole-study findings and limits: Sequencing covered just one tumor region, so heterogeneity cannot be ruled out. Greater T cell density in blood accompanied longer overall survival. The appearance of a median 57 of the top 100 tumor clones was seen in adjacent lung. Maximal T cell clonality occurred in uninvolved adjacent lung, with tumor ranking below it.

The table lists this clone with a few counts. What it binds is unknown. The same CDR3 can be traced to other DNA sequences in this sample. V gave up 3 bases and J gave up 7 bases; unmatched junction bases: 9. Germline V lookup: CDR1 SGHDN, CDR2 FVKESK. The CDR3 extends over 16 amino acids. Repertoires were generated with immunoSEQ multiplex PCR, while TCRdb's copy carries only in-frame clones and drops some. Of tens of thousands of clones listed, approximately 80% were seen once; the top ten hold roughly 21%. This chain connects TRBV14 to TRBJ2-1, with 10 bases identical to TRBD2. The sample was peripheral blood, taken before any cancer treatment. The clonotype comes from a female donor over 55 with stage II squamous cell lung carcinoma. The DNA of the CDR3 is TGTGCCAGCAGCCAGGGGAGCGGGGGGGCGTATAATGAGCAGTTCTTC. Translation gives CASSQGSGGAYNEQFF.